This TCR beta chain emerged from a study of blood T cell repertoires in COVID-19 (TCRdb year 2020). About the full investigation: The collaborator samples originated in the United States, Italy and Spain and spanned the acute and convalescent phases of COVID-19. The prospective study material was composed of cDNA or gDNA derived from T cells, B-cell-depleted T cells, or PBMCs. Subjects who had been exposed to COVID-19, were actively infected with it, or had recovered from it provided the deeply sampled blood TCRbeta repertoires that made up the dataset. A freely available public database, intended as a resource for researchers studying the immune response to SARS-CoV-2, is where the repertoires were released. Samples were obtained from the ongoing ImmuneRACE study (first 160 participants) and from 1,254 subjects provided by 6 global collaborators. The sample metadata nearly always contained a de-identified subject ID, COVID-19 status, age in years and sex. HLA class I and class II types, where available, came from metadata supplied by the sample provider rather than from assay-based typing.

Each collaborating institution followed its own protocols to collect whole blood in K2EDTA tubes. Collaborator samples were shipped for TCRbeta analysis as frozen whole blood, isolated PBMCs, or DNA extracted from either sample type. The immunoSEQ Assay, a bias-controlled multiplex PCR, was used to amplify TCRbeta CDR3 regions from genomic DNA. On the study's bioinformatics: Within the assay, amplification of reference gene primers was used to estimate how many nucleated cells each sample contained. Sequence reads were collapsed and filtered to measure the absolute abundance of every unique TCRbeta CDR3 rearrangement. For each sample, productive Simpson clonality was calculated as the square root of Simpson's diversity index across productive rearrangements. Held by TCRdb, this immuneACCESS table contains in-frame sequences only and omits some clones. Under half of the omission traces to an unresolved V gene where checked; the cause of the rest is unknown. V and J calls and clone size are those listed in that table; D and trimming were worked out from the DNA. This sample is represented by about 100,000 clones; around 90% of them were singletons. The ten largest account for 4% to 6% of the sample.

About this clone itself: Its recognized antigen is unknown. No base quality information exists; no much larger clone differs at one position.

The investigation overall reported the following: The quantity of clinical and demographic metadata differed by source and by participant and was supplied without curation.

The sequence was obtained from a human donor in a cohort sampled during active COVID-19. The specimen was peripheral blood.

At the DNA level, the sequence is TGTGCCAGCAGCTTAGAGGCAGGGGGGCCCTACAATGAGCAGTTCTTC. It translates as CASSLEAGGPYNEQFF. This chain is built from TRBV7-7 and TRBJ2-1, with TRBD1 perhaps the D gene, on 7 matching bases. The cysteine opens and the phenylalanine closes a CDR3 of 16 amino acids. CDR3 DNA is the only sequence kept; it has 48 bases, read in frame from the first base. V gives up 1 base and J gives up 2 bases, and the segment between their germline ends measures 12 bases. Sequences SSHAT (CDR1) and FNYEAQ (CDR2) are obtained from the germline V gene (reference sequence).